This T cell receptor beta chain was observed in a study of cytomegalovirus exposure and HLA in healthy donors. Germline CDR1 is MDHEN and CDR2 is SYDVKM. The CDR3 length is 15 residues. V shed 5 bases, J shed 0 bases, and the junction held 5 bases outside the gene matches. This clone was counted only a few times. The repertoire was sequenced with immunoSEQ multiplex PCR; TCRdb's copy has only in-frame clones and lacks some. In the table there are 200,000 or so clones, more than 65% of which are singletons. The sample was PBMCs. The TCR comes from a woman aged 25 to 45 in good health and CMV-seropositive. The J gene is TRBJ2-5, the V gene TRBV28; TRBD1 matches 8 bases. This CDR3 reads CASSLLGQDQETQYF. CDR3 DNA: TGTGCCAGCAGTCTTCTGGGACAGGACCAAGAGACCCAGTACTTC.